This TCR beta chain was recovered during a study of shared clonotypes between healthy human individuals. In the study overall: The cohort comprised a couple of women and a few men. Their ages spanned 18 to 49 years.

For sorted subsets, approximately 200 ng DNA per replicate equaled 30,000 or so T cell genomes. Clones were sequenced by immunoSEQ multiplex PCR, and TCRdb holds only the in-frame ones, with some missing. This sample has 1.5 million to 2.5 million clones, with roughly 95% found just once. CDR1 is MNHEY and CDR2 is SMNVEV in the germline V gene (reference sequence). After removal of 0 bases from V and 5 bases from J, the junction contained 3 bases not matched to a gene. The CDR3 loop spans 16 amino acids. Naive CD8 isolation took CD45RO-negative cells positively selected for CCR7 and excluded terminally differentiated effector memory CD45RA+ cells.

The source of this sequence is a young man in good health. The chain couples TRBV27 to TRBJ2-2, with TRBD1 matching over 10 bases. The specimen was naive CD8+ T cells sorted from blood. CDR3 sequence (DNA): TGTGCCAGCAGTTTATCGGACAGGGGGAGGACCGGGGAGCTGTTTTTT. Its translation is CASSLSDRGRTGELFF.